One sample yielded the 21 T cell receptor beta chains listed below, sequenced in a study of CD8 T cells in ankylosing spondylitis. MiXCR, run by TCRdb on the 5' RACE reads, gives a single entry per CDR3 protein. The data contain some 130,000 distinct CDR3 sequences, just under 7.5% of them singletons. The sample consisted of blood, either unsorted or a sorted T cell fraction (not recorded which). Receptors were obtained from a female donor with ankylosing spondylitis or in good health (not recorded which).

This clonotype was observed at least ten times. The V and J genes are TRBV5-1 and TRBJ1-5; 7 positions agree with TRBD1. Trimming took 4 bases from V and 6 from J; bases not matched to a gene: 7. Germline CDR1 SGHRS, CDR2 YFSETQ. This CDR3 is 14 amino acids long. In DNA form, the CDR3 reads TGCGCCAGCAGCCTTACAGGGGTGGGTCAGCCCCAGCATTTT. Protein: CASSLTGVGQPQHF.

This clonotype came up many times. The rearrangement links TRBV20-1 to TRBJ1-1; tentatively, D is TRBD1 (5 bases). Germline CDR1 reads DFQATT; CDR2 reads SNEGSKA (reference sequence). This CDR3 is built from 12 residues. Deletions cut 4 bases from V and 5 bases from J, with 11 bases between. The CDR3 here is CSAMRQFTEAFF. In nucleotides, the CDR3 is TGCAGTGCTATGAGACAGTTTACTGAAGCTTTCTTT.

In this sample, this clonotype turned up many times. This chain uses TRBV20-1 with TRBJ1-1; TRBD1 agrees at 7 bases. V was clipped by 5 bases and J by 1 base; unmatched bases: 10. The CDR3 runs to 15 residues. Germline CDR1 is DFQATT and CDR2 is SNEGSKA (reference sequence). The CDR3 loop is CSAQEGGGGNTEAFF. The CDR3 bases are TGCAGTGCTCAGGAAGGGGGCGGTGGGAACACTGAAGCTTTCTTT.

This clonotype was seen many times. The V call is TRBV12-3 or TRBV12-4, the J call TRBJ2-2, with 10 bases that match TRBD2. CDR3 length: 15 residues. V shed 4 bases, J shed 6 bases, and the junction held 5 bases outside the gene matches. In DNA, the CDR3 is TGTGCCAGCAGTTATATAGCGGGGGGCGCCGGGGAGCTGTTTTTT. It translates to CASSYIAGGAGELFF.

The sample holds many counts of this clonotype. The rearrangement links TRBV6-2 or TRBV6-3 to TRBJ2-2; D is possibly TRBD1 or TRBD2 (5 bases each). The CDR3 has 16 amino acids. Per the germline V gene, CDR1 is MNHEY and CDR2 is SVGEGT. V lost 4 bases and J lost 1, with 13 bases in between. CDR3 sequence reads: CASSFVQDLNTGELFF. The CDR3 nucleotides read TGTGCCAGCAGTTTTGTACAGGACTTGAACACCGGGGAGCTGTTTTTT.

This clonotype was seen repeatedly, ten times or more. The chain couples TRBV7-2 to TRBJ1-1; D possibly corresponds to TRBD1 (5 bases). Germline CDR1 reads SGHTA; CDR2 reads FQGNSA. V was pared by 10 bases and J by 11 bases, with 23 bases between. This CDR3 has 13 amino acids. The CDR3 DNA is TGTGCCACCCTGGGAGGAGGGGCAGACGAGGCTTTCTTT. Its translation: CATLGGGADEAFF.

The sample holds many counts of this clonotype. V is TRBV3-1 and J is TRBJ1-5; D gene uncertain. There are 15 residues in the CDR3. With 0 bases removed from V and 7 bases from J, the gap between germline ends came to 13 bases. Germline-derived CDR1 and CDR2 are LGHDT and YNNKEL (reference sequence). CDR3: CASSQDPRGRQPQHF. DNA of the CDR3: TGTGCCAGCAGCCAAGATCCCCGGGGTAGGCAGCCCCAGCATTTT.

This clonotype has ten or more counts. The V gene is TRBV4-1, the J gene TRBJ1-5; TRBD1 matches at 7 bases. V lost 6 bases, J lost 0 bases, and 5 bases stayed unmatched. The germline V gene has CDR1 MGHRA and CDR2 YSYEKL. The CDR3 sequence is 15 residues long. The CDR3 nucleotides are TGCGCCAGCAGGCGGGACAGAAATAGCAATCAGCCCCAGCATTTT. Translation: CASRRDRNSNQPQHF.

This clonotype was counted between two and nine times. CDR3 residues: CASSTEHEQYF. The CDR3 DNA reads as TGTGCCAGCAGCACCGAGCACGAGCAGTACTTC. The chain links TRBV7-9 to TRBJ2-7; D gene uncertain. V lost 5 bases and J lost 5, with 7 bases in between. The CDR3 sequence is 11 residues long. Germline CDR1 SEHNR, CDR2 FQNEAQ (reference sequence).

This chain connects TRBV28 to TRBJ1-2, with unresolved D. The CDR3 covers 13 residues. Germline CDR1 and CDR2: MDHEN and SYDVKM. Trimming took off 8 bases at V and 6 bases at J, with 16 bases between the two ends. The CDR3 here is CASRPPTDNGYTF. The CDR3 coding sequence is TGTGCCAGCCGCCCCCCGACGGATAATGGCTACACCTTC.

At least ten counts were recorded for this clonotype. This rearrangement joins TRBV7-2 to TRBJ1-1, with D possibly TRBD1 on 5 matching bases. The CDR3 loop spans 16 amino acids. V lost 3 bases and J lost 0, with 14 bases in between. Per germline, CDR1 SGHTA and CDR2 FQGNSA. The CDR3 DNA is TGTGCCAGCAGCTTTGGGGCCCGGGGTATGAACACTGAAGCTTTCTTT. Translating gives CASSFGARGMNTEAFF.

Notes on this clonotype: This could be a read error, since a much larger clone is one nucleotide away. The gene calls are TRBV6-1 and TRBJ1-2; 8 bases line up with TRBD1. CDR3 size: 16 residues. Germline CDR1 reads MNHNS; CDR2 reads SASEGT. The CDR3 nucleotides are TGTGCCAGCAGGATATTCGGACAGGGAGTCAACTATGACTACACCTTC. It is translated as CASRIFGQGVNYDYTF.

In this sample, this clonotype turned up many times. The chain links TRBV7-9 to TRBJ1-2, with D possibly TRBD1 on 5 matching bases. V lost 5 bases, J lost 13 bases, and 17 bases lay in between. This CDR3 spans 12 amino acids. Germline V gene lookup returns CDR1 SEHNR and CDR2 FQNEAQ (reference sequence). The CDR3 sequence: CASSPGAWESTF. The CDR3 DNA follows: TGTGCCAGCAGCCCCGGGGCCTGGGAATCCACCTTC.

Many counts were recorded for this clonotype. This chain connects TRBV4-2 to TRBJ2-7; weak D call: TRBD1 (5 bases). Between the trimmed V and J ends, which lost 2 bases and 6 bases, there was a span of 11 bases. Germline V gene sequence: CDR1 LGHNA, CDR2 YNFKEQ. The CDR3 runs 13 residues. The CDR3 protein is CASSQYPRGEQYF. As DNA, the CDR3 is TGTGCCAGCAGCCAATACCCAAGGGGCGAGCAGTACTTC.

This clonotype was counted at least ten times. The chain links TRBV4-3 to TRBJ2-7; D is unclear. The V end lost 0 bases, the J end lost 2 bases, and 5 bases lay between the germline ends. Germline CDR1 and CDR2: LGHNA and YSLEER. CDR3 length equals 13 residues. The CDR3 bases are TGCGCCAGCAGCCAAGACGCCCCCTACGAGCAGTACTTC. It is translated as CASSQDAPYEQYF.

This clonotype was counted ten times or more. The chain uses TRBV25-1 and TRBJ1-2, with TRBD1 matching over 7 bases. CDR3 length equals 14 residues. With V trimmed by 3 bases and J by 5 bases, 6 bases remained unmatched. Germline-derived CDR1 and CDR2 are MGHDK and SYGVNS. CDR3 bases: TGTGCCAGCAGTGAGAGGGGGCTATGGTATGGCTACACCTTC. As protein: CASSERGLWYGYTF.

This clonotype showed up many times. J is TRBJ2-3 and V is TRBV20-1; 7 positions match TRBD2. Germline V gene sequence: CDR1 DFQATT, CDR2 SNEGSKA (reference sequence). With V trimmed by 8 bases and J by 2 bases, 13 bases remained unmatched. The CDR3 contains 15 residues. The CDR3: CSTIGASGFTDTQYF. For the CDR3, the DNA is TGCAGTACCATAGGGGCTAGCGGATTCACAGATACGCAGTATTTT.

This clonotype was detected many times. The rearrangement joins TRBV12-3 or TRBV12-4 to TRBJ2-3; 8 nucleotides agree with TRBD2. With V trimmed by 8 bases and J by 0 bases, 7 bases remained unmatched. The CDR3 covers 15 residues. This CDR3 is CASLWTGGSTDTQYF. CDR3 DNA: TGTGCCAGCCTTTGGACGGGGGGGAGCACAGATACGCAGTATTTT.

This clonotype was counted many times. The chain links TRBV10-3 to TRBJ2-2; maybe TRBD1 (6 bases). Trimming took off 8 bases at V and 0 bases at J, with 19 bases between the two ends. Germline lookup yields CDR1 ENHRY and CDR2 SYGVKD. CDR3 length equals 17 residues. CDR3 region: CAISRDTNAPNTGELFF. The CDR3 DNA is TGTGCCATCTCAAGGGACACCAATGCCCCGAACACCGGGGAGCTGTTTTTT.

This clonotype was seen ten or more times. V is TRBV7-8 and J is TRBJ2-3; the D gene could be TRBD1 or TRBD2 (6 bases each). CDR1 is SGHVS and CDR2 is FQNEAQ in the germline V gene. The CDR3 has 16 residues. Deletions cut 1 base from V and 0 bases from J, with 11 bases between. CDR3 loop: CASSLERGHSTDTQYF. The CDR3 region has the DNA TGTGCCAGCAGCTTAGAACGGGGGCACAGCACAGATACGCAGTATTTT.

This clonotype was picked up many times. V usage is TRBV12-3 or TRBV12-4 and J usage is TRBJ1-1; D gene unclear. The CDR3 consists of 14 residues. Trimming cost V 6 bases and J 1 base, with 12 bases left between them. This CDR3 reads CASRRVTANTEAFF. CDR3 in DNA: TGTGCCAGCAGGCGAGTTACAGCGAACACTGAAGCTTTCTTT.